The clone carrying this T cell receptor beta chain was seen a handful of times. No antigen is known for it. This specimen belongs to a study of beta chain features in type 1 diabetes. Overall study findings and caveats: TCRB CDR3s from Type 1 diabetes patients were moderately but significantly shorter in all four CD4+ subsets.

Expressed TCRB transcripts got sequenced, as all isolated RNA was reverse transcribed. Measured with immunoSEQ multiplex PCR; TCRdb has only the in-frame clones, and not every one. The sample has about 660,000 clones, around 15% seen once. V lost 0 bases to trimming and J lost 13 bases, with 12 bases between them. CDR3 length equals 13 residues. CDR1 is PRHDT, CDR2 FYEKMQ, per germline (reference sequence). The V and J genes are TRBV13 and TRBJ1-4; D uncertain. The clonotype was recovered from a man between 18 and 29 years old with type 1 diabetes. The sequenced sample consisted of naive CD4+ T cells from blood. This CDR3 reads CASSLGEGRRLFF. CDR3 nucleotide sequence: TGTGCCAGCAGCTTAGGTGAGGGCAGGAGACTGTTTTTT.